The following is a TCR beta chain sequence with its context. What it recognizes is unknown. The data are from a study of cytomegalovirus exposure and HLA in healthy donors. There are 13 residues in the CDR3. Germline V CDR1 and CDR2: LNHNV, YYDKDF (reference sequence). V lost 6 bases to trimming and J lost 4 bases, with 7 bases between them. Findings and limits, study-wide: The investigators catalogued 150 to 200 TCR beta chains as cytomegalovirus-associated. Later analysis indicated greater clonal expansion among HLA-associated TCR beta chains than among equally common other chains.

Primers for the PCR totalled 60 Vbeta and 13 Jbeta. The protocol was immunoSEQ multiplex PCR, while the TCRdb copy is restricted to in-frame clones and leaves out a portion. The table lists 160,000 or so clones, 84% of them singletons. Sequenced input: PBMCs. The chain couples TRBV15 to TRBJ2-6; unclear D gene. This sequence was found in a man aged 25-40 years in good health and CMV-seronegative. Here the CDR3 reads CATRTSGANVLTF. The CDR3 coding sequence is TGTGCCACCAGGACATCAGGGGCCAACGTCCTGACTTTC. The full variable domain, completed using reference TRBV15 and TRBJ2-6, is DAMVIQNPRYQVTQFGKPVTLSCSQTLNHNVMYWYQQKSSQAPKLLFHYYDKDFNNEADTPDNFQSRRPNTSFCFLDIRSPGLGDTAMYLCATRTSGANVLTFGAGSRLTVL.